Below are 19 T cell receptor beta chains sequenced from a single sample in a study of cytomegalovirus exposure and HLA in healthy donors. With 60 Vbeta and 13 Jbeta primers, the PCR was carried out. TCRdb's copy holds only in-frame clones and misses some; the assay was immunoSEQ multiplex PCR. The sample contains 110,000 to 150,000 clones, roughly 80% of which appear only once. Sequenced sample: PBMCs. The receptors shown here come from a boy younger than 10 in good health and CMV-seronegative.

The V call is TRBV12-5, the J call TRBJ2-7; the D gene is possibly TRBD2 (6 bases). Germline CDR1 and CDR2: LGHNT and FRNRAP. Between the trimmed V and J ends, which lost 6 bases and 2 bases, there was a span of 8 bases. The CDR3 is made up of 12 amino acids. The CDR3 sequence is CASGRGTYEQYF. CDR3 nucleotides: TGTGCTAGTGGGCGGGGAACCTACGAGCAGTACTTC.

This rearrangement joins TRBV6-1 to TRBJ2-1; possible D gene TRBD1, 6 bases. CDR3 length: 15 residues. V was cut by 7 bases and J by 8 bases, with 21 bases left in between. Germline V gene sequence: CDR1 MNHNS, CDR2 SASEGT. CDR3 nucleotide sequence: TGTGCCAGCATCCTGAACCCAGGGGCACCGGATGAGCAGTTCTTC. It yields the protein CASILNPGAPDEQFF.

V is TRBV11-3 and J is TRBJ2-1, with a tentative D call TRBD2 (5 bases). Looked up from germline, CDR1 is SGHNT and CDR2 is YENEEA. This CDR3 has 16 residues. V lost 5 bases and J 8 bases, leaving 22 bases between the germline ends. The DNA of the CDR3 is TGTGCCAGCAGCCCCACATGGGGAACTAGAAGTGATGAGCAGTTCTTC. This codes for CASSPTWGTRSDEQFF.

The genes are TRBV10-3 and TRBJ2-2, with TRBD2 matching 11 bases. The CDR3 is 17 amino acids. Germline CDR1 reads ENHRY; CDR2 reads SYGVKD. V trimming: 3 bases; J trimming: 0 bases; junction bases outside the gene matches: 3. The CDR3 loop reads CAISDPSGRSNTGELFF. CDR3 DNA: TGTGCCATCAGTGATCCTAGCGGGAGGTCGAACACCGGGGAGCTGTTTTTT.

V is TRBV28 and J is TRBJ1-5; TRBD1 agrees at 7 bases. Germline values: CDR1 MDHEN, CDR2 SYDVKM. V lost 8 bases, J lost 4 bases, and 11 bases stayed unmatched. This CDR3 region has 15 residues. CDR3 sequence reads: CASDRDRAINQPQHF. In DNA form, the CDR3 reads TGTGCCAGCGACCGGGACAGAGCGATTAATCAGCCCCAGCATTTT.

V and J are TRBV9 and TRBJ2-1; tentatively, D is TRBD1 (8 bases). The CDR3 runs to 17 residues. Germline V gives CDR1 SGDLS, CDR2 YYNGEE. Trimming removed 1 base at V and 4 bases at J, with 18 bases between. This CDR3 reads CASSVNLGQGLYNEQFF. The CDR3 region has the DNA TGTGCCAGCAGCGTAAACCTCGGACAGGGACTATACAATGAGCAGTTCTTC.

The CDR3 sequence: CASSSQPRGGDYNEQFF. Written as DNA, the CDR3 is TGTGCCAGCAGCTCACAACCTAGGGGGGGGGACTACAATGAGCAGTTCTTC. The chain uses TRBV7-2 and TRBJ2-1, with a weak D call TRBD2 (7 bases). This CDR3 has 17 residues. Germline CDR1 is SGHTA and CDR2 is FQGNSA. V dropped 4 bases and J dropped 3 bases, with 19 bases sitting between them.

In DNA form, the CDR3 reads TGTGCCAGCAGTCTCGCAGGACTAGCGGCGACAGACCTTAGCACAGATACGCAGTATTTT. Encoded protein: CASSLAGLAATDLSTDTQYF. The chain has TRBV27 and TRBJ2-3; 10 bases match TRBD2. Germline V gives CDR1 MNHEY, CDR2 SMNVEV (reference sequence). Trimming removed 5 bases from V and 0 bases from J; junction bases left unmatched: 17. The CDR3 is 20 amino acids.

The V and J genes are TRBV28 and TRBJ1-5, with D tentatively TRBD1 (5 bases). V shed 5 bases and J shed 3 bases, with 14 bases lying between them. The CDR3 sequence is 15 residues long. Germline lookup yields CDR1 MDHEN and CDR2 SYDVKM. The CDR3 reads CASSTQQGNNQPQHF. The CDR3 DNA reads TGTGCCAGCAGTACGCAGCAGGGAAACAATCAGCCCCAGCATTTT.

The chain is built from TRBV9 and TRBJ2-2; 7 nucleotides agree with TRBD1. V was clipped by 0 bases and J by 4 bases; unmatched bases: 0. This CDR3 has 14 amino acids. Germline loops: CDR1 SGDLS, CDR2 YYNGEE. CDR3 nucleotide sequence: TGTGCCAGCAGCGTAGGGGACAGCACCGGGGAGCTGTTTTTT. This translates into CASSVGDSTGELFF.

The chain carries TRBV6-5 and TRBJ2-5, with 7 bases matching TRBD1. The ends lost 0 bases at V and 2 bases at J; junction bases unmatched: 0. Germline CDR1 is MNHEY and CDR2 is SVGAGI. The CDR3 runs to 14 residues. The CDR3 reads CASSYSGQQETQYF. In DNA, the CDR3 is TGTGCCAGCAGTTACTCGGGACAGCAAGAGACCCAGTACTTC.

The V gene is TRBV27, the J gene TRBJ1-1; 10 nucleotides agree with TRBD1. The CDR3 runs 14 residues. J gave up 3 bases and V 4 bases, and 2 bases lay outside the gene matches. Germline CDR1 reads MNHEY; CDR2 reads SMNVEV (reference sequence). In nucleotides, the CDR3 is TGTGCCAGCAGTTCGGGGACAGGGGACACTGAAGCTTTCTTT. Protein: CASSSGTGDTEAFF.

This chain links TRBV12-5 with TRBJ1-6, with no clear D. The germline V gene has CDR1 LGHNT and CDR2 FRNRAP. V lost 5 bases and J 9 bases, leaving 5 bases between the germline ends. This CDR3 is built from 11 residues. The CDR3 region has the DNA TGTGCTAGTGGTCCCCGTTCACCCCTCCACTTT. Protein product: CASGPRSPLHF.

The chain combines TRBV11-1 with TRBJ2-3; no definite D call. Germline values: CDR1 SGHAT, CDR2 FQDESV (reference sequence). Between the trimmed V and J ends, which lost 2 bases and 4 bases, there was a span of 4 bases. The CDR3 has 12 residues. The CDR3 is CASSLTADTQYF. CDR3 DNA sequence: TGTGCCAGCAGCTTAACTGCAGATACGCAGTATTTT.

A few counts support this clone. This chain links TRBV6-5 with TRBJ2-2; the match to TRBD1 covers 8 bases. V dropped 6 bases and J dropped 6; count of bases not matched to a gene: 3. CDR1 MNHEY and CDR2 SVGAGI come from the germline V gene. The CDR3 has 13 residues. The CDR3 DNA reads as TGTGCCAGCAGCCGGACAGGGCCCGGGGAGCTGTTTTTT. Protein product: CASSRTGPGELFF.

The rearrangement links TRBV5-4 to TRBJ2-7, with 8 bases aligning to TRBD1. Germline CDR1 is SGHNT and CDR2 is YYREEE (reference sequence). V gave up 3 bases and J gave up 7 bases; unmatched junction bases: 9. The CDR3 contains 14 residues. CDR3 loop: CASSSRGQGGEQYF. CDR3 bases: TGTGCCAGCAGCTCGCGTGGACAGGGCGGGGAGCAGTACTTC.

This CDR3 reads CASGQGLADEQYF. The CDR3 DNA reads TGTGCCAGCGGGCAGGGACTAGCGGACGAGCAGTACTTC. The V gene is TRBV27, the J gene TRBJ2-7; TRBD2 agrees at 11 bases. V shed 8 bases, J shed 5 bases, and the junction held 5 bases outside the gene matches. Germline CDR1 MNHEY, CDR2 SMNVEV (reference sequence). This CDR3 comprises 13 residues.

This chain connects TRBV25-1 to TRBJ1-1; TRBD1 matches at 9 bases. Looked up from germline, CDR1 is MGHDK and CDR2 is SYGVNS. With 4 bases clipped from V and 4 bases from J, the junction kept 10 bases outside the gene matches. This CDR3 is built from 16 residues. The CDR3 DNA follows: TGTGCCAGCAGTGCCACGACCGGGACAGGGCGCACTGAAGCTTTCTTT. It codes for CASSATTGTGRTEAFF.

CDR3 region: CASSHQVIYRRTTNEKLFF. The CDR3 coding sequence is TGTGCCAGCAGCCACCAGGTGATATACCGGCGAACAACTAATGAAAAACTGTTTTTT. The chain employs TRBV4-2 and TRBJ1-4; D not resolved. Germline lookup yields CDR1 LGHNA and CDR2 YNFKEQ. CDR3 length: 19 residues. V was pared by 3 bases and J by 0 bases, with 20 bases between.